This entry concerns a single T cell receptor (beta chain). This CDR3 is also generated by other DNA sequences in the sample. The assay was immunoSEQ multiplex PCR, and TCRdb's table has in-frame clones only and misses some. The top ten clones hold 5.5% to 7.5% of a sample with 300,000 to 350,000 clones, around nine tenths of them seen once. These data are taken from a study of blood T cell repertoires in COVID-19. Study at large: Sources were T cells, B-cell-depleted T cells, or PBMCs; the material itself was cDNA or gDNA.

Sequenced input: peripheral blood. This TCR came from a woman in her 70s with COVID-19, enrolled during active disease.

The CDR3 nucleotides are TGTGCCACCAGTGATTCGGGACAGGGGGCAGATACGCAGTATTTT. Translation gives CATSDSGQGADTQYF. The chain joins TRBV24-1 to TRBJ2-3, with 11 positions matching TRBD1. This CDR3 is 15 amino acids long. The trim removed 2 bases at V and 4 bases at J, leaving 1 base unmatched. CDR1 and CDR2 (germline): KGHDR, SFDVKD.